A single T cell receptor (beta chain) is shown here with its context. What it binds is unknown. Positive CCR7 selection of CD45RO-negative cells yielded the naive CD8 cells, and terminally differentiated effector memory CD45RA+ cells were excluded. Germline CDR1 is SQVTM and CDR2 is ANQGSEA. The CDR3 extends over 14 amino acids. V dropped 1 base and J dropped 0 bases, with 7 bases sitting between them. Deep was the level used in running the assay. Each sorted subset replicate got 200 ng genomic DNA, roughly 30,000 genomes. Only in-frame clones appear in the TCRdb table, and some are missing; sequencing was by immunoSEQ multiplex PCR. The sample holds hundreds of thousands of clones, about 95% seen once. The data belong to a study of shared clonotypes between healthy human individuals. Study outcomes and limitations: Relative to memory subsets, naive subsets generally showed larger estimated richness.

The TCR comes from a woman in her 30s in good health. Sequencing used naive CD8+ T cells sorted from blood. The chain recombines TRBV29-1 with TRBJ1-3; D uncertain. The CDR3 reads CSVEVGDSGNTIYF. The CDR3 bases are TGCAGCGTTGAAGTGGGCGACTCTGGAAACACCATATATTTT.